These T cell receptor beta chains were read from a single sample in a study of T cells in Graves' hyperthyroidism and ophthalmopathy. TCRdb itself ran the multiplex PCR reads through MiXCR, one entry per CDR3 protein. This sample has about 110,000 distinct CDR3 sequences, with approximately 16% found just once. What was sequenced was blood. These receptors were collected from a woman aged 50 to 60 with Graves' hyperthyroidism. Both conserved end residues are part of each CDR3. D genes are given only for firm matches. Expanded clones get a size class; other rows say once, few or many, or leave the size out.

CAWSGGGHGYTF	TGTGCCTGGAGTGGTGGGGGGCACGGCTACACCTTC	-	TRBV30	TRBJ1-2	many
CAWIFTSGEHTGELFF	TGTGCCTGGATATTTACTAGCGGGGAACACACCGGGGAGCTGTTTTTT	TRBD2	TRBV30	TRBJ2-2	-
CASSPDGGRGYTF	TGTGCCAGCTCACCCGATGGCGGACGTGGCTACACCTTC	-	TRBV18	TRBJ1-2	many
CASSLGQAGSTDTQYF	TGTGCCAGCAGCTTAGGACAAGCGGGAAGCACAGATACGCAGTATTTT	TRBD2	TRBV7-2	TRBJ2-3	-
CASSPGSGSSYNEQFF	TGTGCCAGCAGCCCGGGGTCTGGCAGCTCCTACAATGAGCAGTTCTTC	-	TRBV28	TRBJ2-1	-
CASSLGGAGGYEQYF	TGTGCCAGCAGTTTGGGGGGGGCGGGGGGCTACGAGCAGTACTTC	TRBD2	TRBV12-3/TRBV12-4	TRBJ2-7	-
CASSLAAGVGPKQETQYF	TGCGCCAGCAGCTTGGCCGCGGGAGTGGGCCCTAAGCAAGAGACCCAGTACTTC	TRBD2	TRBV5-1	TRBJ2-5	many
CASSPDRGGFSGNTIYF	TGTGCCAGCAGCCCTGATAGGGGGGGATTCTCTGGAAACACCATATATTTT	-	TRBV4-2	TRBJ1-3	many
CAGSYSTGAYEQYF	TGTGCCGGCAGTTACTCGACAGGGGCCTACGAGCAGTACTTC	TRBD1	TRBV6-6	TRBJ2-7	many
CASSLQENYGYTF	TGTGCCAGCAGTTTACAAGAAAACTATGGCTACACCTTC	-	TRBV27	TRBJ1-2	many
CAIRAGEFGDTQYF	TGTGCCATCAGAGCCGGGGAATTCGGCGATACGCAGTATTTT	-	TRBV10-3	TRBJ2-3	many
CASTSQGAGWTEAFF	TGTGCCAGCACCTCACAGGGGGCTGGGTGGACTGAAGCTTTCTTT	TRBD1	TRBV11-2	TRBJ1-1	many
CASSPRSETQYF	TGTGCCAGCTCACCAAGGAGCGAGACCCAGTACTTC	-	TRBV18	TRBJ2-5	many
CASSEGGNNEKLFF	TGTGCCAGCAGTGAAGGCGGAAATAATGAAAAACTGTTTTTT	-	TRBV6-1	TRBJ1-4	many
CASKGLLAGTYEQYF	TGTGCCAGCAAGGGGTTACTAGCGGGGACCTACGAGCAGTACTTC	TRBD2	TRBV2	TRBJ2-7	many
CSVHREYQETQYF	TGCAGCGTTCACAGGGAGTACCAAGAGACCCAGTACTTC	-	TRBV29-1	TRBJ2-5	many
CASSPRASGANVLTF	TGTGCCAGCAGTCCACGAGCCTCTGGGGCCAACGTCCTGACTTTC	-	TRBV6-1	TRBJ2-6	many
CSARREGGNEQFF	TGCAGTGCTAGGAGGGAGGGGGGCAATGAGCAGTTCTTC	-	TRBV20-1	TRBJ2-1	many
CSVGTGEAFF	TGCAGCGTTGGGACGGGTGAAGCTTTCTTT	-	TRBV29-1	TRBJ1-1	-
CASAPGSASAYEQYF	TGTGCCAGTGCCCCCGGCAGCGCGTCAGCCTACGAGCAGTACTTC	-	TRBV28	TRBJ2-7	many
CASSLKRTAGDTQYF	TGCGCCAGCAGCTTAAAAAGGACTGCTGGAGATACGCAGTATTTT	-	TRBV5-1	TRBJ2-3	many
CASSIGLAGGVDTQYF	TGTGCCAGTAGTATTGGACTAGCGGGAGGGGTAGATACGCAGTATTTT	TRBD2	TRBV19	TRBJ2-3	few
CASSHRPTNTEAFF	TGTGCCAGCAGTCACAGGCCCACGAACACTGAAGCTTTCTTT	-	TRBV12-3/TRBV12-4	TRBJ1-1	many
CSAWDRRTPEAFF	TGCAGTGCTTGGGACAGGCGGACCCCCGAAGCTTTCTTT	TRBD1	TRBV20-1	TRBJ1-1	many
CASITVGETNEAFF	TGTGCCAGCATCACGGTTGGGGAAACGAATGAAGCTTTCTTT	-	TRBV12-3/TRBV12-4	TRBJ1-1	many
CSARPTLLSSYNEQFF	TGCAGTGCTAGACCAACCTTACTAAGCTCCTACAATGAGCAGTTCTTC	-	TRBV20-1	TRBJ2-1	many
CSVGTGYQPQHF	TGCAGCGTGGGGACAGGGTACCAGCCCCAGCATTTT	TRBD1	TRBV29-1	TRBJ1-5	-
CSARDSRTSSSYEQYF	TGCAGTGCTAGAGATTCTCGGACTAGCAGTTCGTACGAGCAGTACTTC	TRBD2	TRBV20-1	TRBJ2-7	many
CSARKMGRGHGNEQFF	TGCAGTGCCAGAAAAATGGGTAGGGGGCACGGGAATGAGCAGTTCTTC	TRBD1	TRBV20-1	TRBJ2-1	many
CASSLAGTGNFGELFF	TGCGCCAGCAGCTTGGCCGGGACAGGGAATTTCGGGGAGCTGTTTTTT	TRBD1	TRBV5-1	TRBJ2-2	many
CASSEAEGPYTGELFF	TGTGCCAGCAGTGAAGCGGAAGGACCATACACCGGGGAGCTGTTTTTT	-	TRBV2	TRBJ2-2	few
CSGGTLGNEQFF	TGCAGCGGCGGGACCCTCGGGAATGAGCAGTTCTTC	-	TRBV29-1	TRBJ2-1	many
CASSLYRGVDQPQHF	TGTGCCAGCAGTTTATACAGGGGGGTCGATCAGCCCCAGCATTTT	TRBD1	TRBV27	TRBJ1-5	many
CASSEPVTGELFF	TGCGCCAGCAGTGAGCCAGTTACCGGGGAGCTGTTTTTT	-	TRBV10-1	TRBJ2-2	many
CSATGPGVNIQYF	TGCAGTGCTACTGGTCCGGGAGTGAACATTCAGTACTTC	-	TRBV20-1	TRBJ2-4	many
CASSPGQGGEQFF	TGTGCCAGCAGCCCAGGACAGGGGGGTGAGCAGTTCTTC	TRBD1	TRBV6-1	TRBJ2-1	many
CASSLMGKEASGANVLTF	TGTGCCAGCAGCTTAATGGGCAAGGAAGCCTCTGGGGCCAACGTCCTGACTTTC	-	TRBV7-3	TRBJ2-6	few
CASCQRDGTASNQPQHF	TGTGCCAGCTGCCAGAGGGATGGGACAGCAAGCAATCAGCCCCAGCATTTT	TRBD1	TRBV6-2/TRBV6-3	TRBJ1-5	-
CASGRGGQGETQYF	TGTGCTAGTGGCAGGGGAGGGCAGGGAGAGACCCAGTACTTC	-	TRBV12-5	TRBJ2-5	-
CATSDFGLTTDTQYF	TGTGCCACCAGTGATTTCGGGTTAACCACAGATACGCAGTATTTT	-	TRBV24-1	TRBJ2-3	many
CASSLDPGVEQFF	TGCGCCAGCAGCTTGGACCCAGGGGTTGAGCAGTTCTTC	-	TRBV5-1	TRBJ2-1	many
CSVGDRGTKQETQYF	TGCAGCGTTGGGGACAGGGGGACCAAACAAGAGACCCAGTACTTC	TRBD1	TRBV29-1	TRBJ2-5	many